Shown below are 10 T cell receptor beta chains from a single sample sequenced in a study. TCRdb used MiXCR to reprocess the RT-PCR reads, holding one entry per CDR3 protein. The sample has fewer than 800,000 distinct CDR3 sequences, 11% to 15% seen once. Sequenced: memory CD4+ T cells from blood. The receptors originated from a female donor in good health, serving as a healthy control.

This clonotype turned up a few times. The chain recombines TRBV20-1 with TRBJ1-1; D gene unclear. Germline lookup yields CDR1 DFQATT and CDR2 SNEGSKA (reference sequence). The CDR3 loop spans 16 amino acids. The V gene lost 5 bases and the J gene lost 1 base, with 20 bases spanning the gap. The CDR3 loop is CSAFQNHVLKNTEAFF. The CDR3 nucleotides read TGCAGTGCTTTTCAGAACCACGTTCTGAAGAACACTGAAGCTTTCTTT.

The chain recombines TRBV20-1 with TRBJ2-3; possible D gene TRBD1, 6 bases. The V and J ends lost 3 bases and 6 bases respectively, with 10 bases between them. CDR1 is DFQATT, CDR2 SNEGSKA, per germline (reference sequence). This CDR3 comprises 12 residues. The CDR3 DNA sequence: TGCAGTGCTAGCCTCCAGGGGGATACGCAGTATTTT. This encodes CSASLQGDTQYF.

The rearrangement links TRBV2 to TRBJ1-1; D possibly corresponds to TRBD1 (5 bases). The CDR3 runs to 14 residues. Germline lookup yields CDR1 SNHLY and CDR2 FYNNEI. V lost 3 bases and J lost 4, with 12 bases in between. The CDR3 region has the DNA TGTGCCAGCAGTGAGGGCAGGGCGGTCACTGAAGCTTTCTTT. This encodes CASSEGRAVTEAFF.

J is TRBJ2-1 and V is TRBV20-1; the D call may be TRBD1 or TRBD2 (5 bases each). With 0 bases removed from V and 4 bases from J, the gap between germline ends came to 19 bases. Per germline, CDR1 DFQATT and CDR2 SNEGSKA (reference sequence). CDR3 length: 17 amino acids. The CDR3 loop reads CSAREVGAASLYNEQFF. The CDR3 DNA is TGCAGTGCTAGAGAGGTTGGGGCGGCTAGCCTATACAATGAGCAGTTCTTC.

This clonotype was found many times. The chain couples TRBV6-2 or TRBV6-3 to TRBJ1-2; TRBD1 agrees at 9 bases. The CDR3 extends over 15 amino acids. The V gene's germline CDR1 is MNHEY and CDR2 SVGEGT. V dropped 6 bases and J dropped 7; count of bases not matched to a gene: 12. The CDR3, as DNA: TGTGCCAGCAGCCCACCGGACAGGGGAAGAGGTGGCTACACCTTC. This gives the protein CASSPPDRGRGGYTF.

This clonotype has a handful of counts. The V gene is TRBV6-5, the J gene TRBJ1-6, with D unresolved. V lost 0 bases, J lost 0 bases, and 6 bases lay in between. The length of the CDR3 is 16 residues. The germline V gene encodes CDR1 MNHEY and CDR2 SVGAGI. The CDR3 DNA is TGTGCCAGCAGTTACTCTGGGAGCTCCTATAATTCACCCCTCCACTTT. Its protein is CASSYSGSSYNSPLHF.

This clonotype was seen ten or more times. The V call is TRBV10-3, the J call TRBJ2-1, with D perhaps matching TRBD1 or TRBD2 (5 bases each). The V and J ends lost 10 bases and 0 bases respectively, with 13 bases between them. The CDR3 has 14 amino acids. Germline CDR1 is ENHRY and CDR2 is SYGVKD. The CDR3 protein is CATHEGSSYNEQFF. The CDR3 region has the DNA TGTGCCACCCACGAGGGGAGCTCCTACAATGAGCAGTTCTTC.

Only a few counts were recorded for this clonotype. V gene TRBV5-1 combines with J gene TRBJ2-5, with D possibly matching TRBD2 (7 bases). Trimming took off 0 bases at V and 5 bases at J, with 17 bases between the two ends. Germline V CDR1 and CDR2: SGHRS, YFSETQ. CDR3 size: 16 residues. CDR3 in amino acids: CASSLAGQGGGETQYF. The DNA for the CDR3 is TGCGCCAGCAGCTTGGCCGGCCAGGGAGGGGGGGAGACCCAGTACTTC.

This clonotype was found many times. V usage is TRBV20-1 and J usage is TRBJ2-7; D unclear. CDR1 is DFQATT and CDR2 is SNEGSKA in the germline V gene (reference sequence). The CDR3 loop spans 13 amino acids. V lost 6 bases to trimming and J lost 6 bases, with 18 bases between them. The CDR3 is CSARSHHTGEQYF. CDR3 nucleotides: TGCAGTGCCCGGTCCCATCATACGGGCGAGCAGTACTTC.

The CDR3 region is CASSSRPNSPLHF. CDR3 DNA sequence: TGTGCCAGCAGTTCCCGCCCGAATTCACCCCTCCACTTT. The rearrangement joins TRBV12-3 or TRBV12-4 to TRBJ1-6; D remains ambiguous. Trimming took 4 bases from V and 7 from J, leaving 8 bases between them. The CDR3 has 13 residues.